These 15 T cell receptor beta chains share one sample of origin, sequenced in a study of T cell responses to AZD1222 COVID-19 vaccine. Profiled with immunoSEQ multiplex PCR; TCRdb holds only in-frame clones, not every one. The sample records around 150,000 clones, just under 95% being singletons. Sequenced material: peripheral blood, taken on day 0 of AZD1222 vaccination. The receptor set was obtained from an adult in good health.

J is TRBJ2-7 and V is TRBV18; D might be TRBD1 (6 bases). The CDR3 has 12 amino acids. V lost 3 bases and J lost 7, with 10 bases in between. CDR1 KGHSH and CDR2 LQKENI come from the germline V gene. The CDR3 protein is CASSPGDREQYF. The DNA for the CDR3 is TGTGCCAGCTCACCGGGAGACAGGGAGCAGTACTTC.

V and J are TRBV7-2 and TRBJ2-5, with a weak D call TRBD1 (6 bases). The germline V and J ends were trimmed by 3 bases and 6 bases, with 14 bases remaining between them. This CDR3 spans 14 amino acids. Germline V CDR1 and CDR2: SGHTA, FQGNSA. The CDR3 loop is CASSFGTGLKTQYF. CDR3 sequence (DNA): TGTGCCAGCAGCTTTGGCACAGGGTTGAAGACCCAGTACTTC.

V usage is TRBV6-5 and J usage is TRBJ1-5; 8 nucleotides match TRBD1. After removal of 5 bases from V and 3 bases from J, the junction contained 6 bases not matched to a gene. This CDR3 is built from 15 residues. Germline V gives CDR1 MNHEY, CDR2 SVGAGI. CDR3 DNA: TGTGCCAGCAGTCAATGGACAGGGACCAATCAGCCCCAGCATTTT. Its protein is CASSQWTGTNQPQHF.

The chain is built from TRBV5-6 and TRBJ1-3; D gene uncertain. This CDR3 region has 14 residues. The germline CDR1 and CDR2 sequences are SGHDT and YYEEEE. The V gene lost 1 base and the J gene lost 3 bases, with 8 bases spanning the gap. The CDR3 nucleotides read TGTGCCAGCAGCTTGACTGCCCGTGGAAACACCATATATTTT. It codes for CASSLTARGNTIYF.

This clone appeared once. The chain combines TRBV5-1 with TRBJ1-4, with TRBD1 identical over 7 bases. Germline CDR1 SGHRS, CDR2 YFSETQ. The CDR3 loop spans 17 amino acids. Unmatched junction bases numbered 9, after V lost 4 bases and J lost 0 bases. The CDR3 spells CASSPKQGPTTNEKLFF. CDR3 coding DNA: TGCGCCAGCAGCCCCAAACAGGGGCCTACAACTAATGAAAAACTGTTTTTT.

V is TRBV4-3 and J is TRBJ2-3; D gene ambiguous. The CDR3 extends over 15 amino acids. The V end lost 3 bases, the J end lost 3 bases, and 13 bases lay between the germline ends. CDR1 is LGHNA and CDR2 is YSLEER in the germline V gene. The CDR3 DNA follows: TGCGCCAGCAGCCAGAAGGACCCCGCGACAGATACGCAGTATTTT. As protein: CASSQKDPATDTQYF.

The chain is built from TRBV6-5 and TRBJ1-4; tentative D call: TRBD1 (6 bases). From germline, CDR1 is MNHEY and CDR2 SVGAGI. Trimming took off 2 bases at V and 10 bases at J, with 17 bases between the two ends. The CDR3 runs to 15 residues. This CDR3 reads CASSYGEGGRGKLFF. The CDR3 bases are TGTGCCAGCAGTTACGGGGAGGGGGGTCGCGGAAAACTGTTTTTT.

The chain combines TRBV7-2 with TRBJ2-2; a weak D match, TRBD2 (5 bases). Trimming left V 4 bases short and J 5 bases short, with 17 bases between. Germline-derived CDR1 and CDR2 are SGHTA and FQGNSA. The CDR3 sequence is 16 residues long. The CDR3 protein is CASSSAAAAKTGELFF. The CDR3 coding sequence is TGTGCCAGCAGCTCAGCAGCGGCTGCAAAGACCGGGGAGCTGTTTTTT.

The chain combines TRBV6-6 with TRBJ1-2; 7 nucleotides align to TRBD1. There are 14 residues in the CDR3. The ends lost 5 bases at V and 5 bases at J; junction bases unmatched: 8. CDR1 is MNHNY and CDR2 is SVGAGI in the germline V gene (reference sequence). The CDR3 coding sequence is TGTGCCAGCAGTCGATCTTCGACAGGGTATGGCTACACCTTC. Translating gives CASSRSSTGYGYTF.

The CDR3 DNA sequence: TGTGCCAGCAGCCGAATAGCGGGGGGAAGCACAGATACGCAGTATTTT. It specifies CASSRIAGGSTDTQYF. The chain is built from TRBV3-1 (or the pseudogene TRBV3-2) and TRBJ2-3; TRBD2 matches at 10 bases. The germline gives CDR1 LGHDT, CDR2 YNNKEL (reference sequence). V trimming: 4 bases; J trimming: 0 bases; junction bases outside the gene matches: 4. This CDR3 contains 16 residues.

The chain is built from TRBV19 and TRBJ2-1; D ambiguous. The germline CDR1 and CDR2 sequences are LNHDA and SQIVND (reference sequence). The V and J ends lost 5 bases and 1 base respectively, with 6 bases between them. This CDR3 comprises 13 residues. In DNA, the CDR3 is TGTGCCAGTAGTTGGTCTTCCTACAATGAGCAGTTCTTC. Its translation is CASSWSSYNEQFF.

The CDR3 coding sequence is TGCGCCAGCAGTGAATCTAGCGGGGGGGCGAGGTCAGATACGCAGTATTTT. Its translation: CASSESSGGARSDTQYF. The gene calls are TRBV10-1 and TRBJ2-3, with TRBD2 matching 12 bases. With V trimmed by 3 bases and J by 4 bases, 8 bases remained unmatched. CDR3 length equals 17 residues. Germline CDR1 reads WNHNN; CDR2 reads SYGVQD (reference sequence).

The chain recombines TRBV6-5 with TRBJ1-1; D not certain. Trimming left V 0 bases short and J 5 bases short, with 13 bases between. Germline CDR1 MNHEY, CDR2 SVGAGI. This CDR3 spans 15 amino acids. DNA of the CDR3: TGTGCCAGCAGTTACTCATGGGTTCTGGAGACTGAAGCTTTCTTT. Encoded protein: CASSYSWVLETEAFF.

The chain is built from TRBV4-1 and TRBJ2-7, with 7 bases aligning to TRBD1. With V trimmed by 1 base and J by 3 bases, 6 bases remained unmatched. Per germline, CDR1 MGHRA and CDR2 YSYEKL. This CDR3 contains 15 residues. The CDR3 DNA reads TGCGCCAGCAGCCAAGGGCCGGGACAGCTCTACGAGCAGTACTTC. Residues: CASSQGPGQLYEQYF.

CDR3 region: CASTPTSGSYEQYF. Written as DNA, the CDR3 is TGTGCCAGCACTCCAACTAGCGGGAGTTACGAGCAGTACTTC. The chain couples TRBV6-5 to TRBJ2-7; 11 nucleotides agree with TRBD2. The V and J ends lost 7 bases and 4 bases, in that order; junction bases with no gene match: 6. The CDR3 extends over 14 amino acids. CDR1 is MNHEY, CDR2 SVGAGI, per germline.